The 11 T cell receptor beta chains below all came from one sample that was sequenced in a study of blood T cell repertoires in COVID-19. Clones were read by immunoSEQ multiplex PCR, and TCRdb kept only the in-frame ones, dropping some. The data hold over 40,000 clones, with 86% observed a single time. What was sequenced was peripheral blood. The receptors here all came from an older man with acute or convalescent COVID-19.

The chain joins TRBV5-4 to TRBJ2-1; 9 nucleotides align to TRBD2. J was trimmed by 0 bases and V by 3 bases; bases with no gene match: 13. The V gene's germline CDR1 is SGHNT and CDR2 YYREEE (reference sequence). This CDR3 comprises 19 residues. In nucleotides, the CDR3 is TGTGCCAGCAGCTCCGGGACTAGCCTAGAAGGGTCCTCCTACAATGAGCAGTTCTTC. Protein product: CASSSGTSLEGSSYNEQFF.

This CDR3 is CASIPQGLVRGDEQFF. The CDR3 region has the DNA TGCGCCAGCATCCCCCAGGGACTAGTTCGTGGGGATGAGCAGTTCTTC. This rearrangement joins TRBV5-1 to TRBJ2-1, with TRBD2 matching 8 bases. Germline CDR1 SGHRS, CDR2 YFSETQ. The CDR3 covers 16 residues. The V gene end was trimmed by 6 bases and the J gene end by 8 bases; junction bases not matched to a gene: 16.

The chain couples TRBV18 to TRBJ2-7; D not resolved. The V gene lost 5 bases and the J gene lost 0 bases, with 5 bases spanning the gap. The CDR3 is 12 residues long. Germline values: CDR1 KGHSH, CDR2 LQKENI. The DNA of the CDR3 is TGTGCCAGCTCATCAGACTCCTACGAGCAGTACTTC. It is translated as CASSSDSYEQYF.

The V gene is TRBV5-6, the J gene TRBJ1-2, with 7 bases that match TRBD1. The germline CDR1 and CDR2 sequences are SGHDT and YYEEEE. The CDR3 runs to 14 residues. V lost 3 bases and J lost 9; bases outside the gene matches: 11. In nucleotides, the CDR3 is TGTGCCAGCAGCTCGACAGGGCCCGATAGACGCTACACCTTC. Encoded protein: CASSSTGPDRRYTF.

V gene TRBV6-5 combines with J gene TRBJ2-7; 9 bases match TRBD1. Germline values: CDR1 MNHEY, CDR2 SVGAGI. The CDR3 sequence is 14 residues long. V was clipped by 5 bases and J by 6 bases; unmatched bases: 8. CDR3 sequence: CASSKQGAQAEQYF. CDR3 bases: TGTGCCAGCAGTAAACAGGGGGCGCAAGCCGAGCAGTACTTC.

This sequence joins TRBV19 and TRBJ2-1; 7 nucleotides align to TRBD2. Per the germline V gene, CDR1 is LNHDA and CDR2 is SQIVND (reference sequence). With 5 bases clipped from V and 7 bases from J, the junction kept 23 bases outside the gene matches. The CDR3 length is 19 residues. The CDR3 loop is CASSLAVLARPTAQNEQFF. The CDR3 nucleotides read TGTGCCAGTAGTCTCGCTGTACTAGCGAGACCCACAGCCCAGAATGAGCAGTTCTTC. Combining the CDR3 with reference TRBV19 and TRBJ2-1 gives the whole variable domain DGGITQSPKYLFRKEGQNVTLSCEQNLNHDAMYWYRQDPGQGLRLIYYSQIVNDFQKGDIAEGYSVSREKKESFPLTVTSAQKNPTAFYLCASSLAVLARPTAQNEQFFGPGTRLTVL.

The chain uses TRBV25-1 and TRBJ1-2; D possibly corresponds to TRBD1 (5 bases). The CDR3 extends over 15 amino acids. Trimming shortened V by 7 bases and J by 4 bases, and 19 bases separated the two germline ends. Germline loops: CDR1 MGHDK, CDR2 SYGVNS. In DNA form, the CDR3 reads TGTGCCAGCACACCTTCGACAGTTAATGCCTATGGCTACACCTTC. Its protein product is CASTPSTVNAYGYTF.

The chain employs TRBV10-3 and TRBJ2-7; 8 bases match TRBD1. Germline assignment: CDR1 ENHRY and CDR2 SYGVKD. V was clipped by 11 bases and J by 0 bases; unmatched bases: 9. CDR3 length: 14 amino acids. The CDR3 region has the DNA TGTGCCTCTGCGGCGGGACAGGTCTCCTACGAGCAGTACTTC. Amino acid sequence: CASAAGQVSYEQYF.

This chain uses TRBV9 with TRBJ2-1, with 7 positions matching TRBD2. Germline lookup yields CDR1 SGDLS and CDR2 YYNGEE. This CDR3 is 16 amino acids long. With 0 bases clipped from V and 5 bases from J, the junction kept 8 bases outside the gene matches. The CDR3 sequence is CASSVDPRGKNNEQFF. The CDR3 DNA sequence: TGTGCCAGCAGCGTAGATCCGCGGGGGAAGAACAATGAGCAGTTCTTC.

The genes are TRBV11-2 and TRBJ1-2, with a tentative D call TRBD1 (6 bases). The germline CDR1 and CDR2 sequences are SGHAT and FQNNGV. The V end was cut by 5 bases, the J end by 0 bases, with 7 bases between. The CDR3 is 13 amino acids. CDR3 DNA sequence: TGTGCCAGCAGCCGGGACACTAACTATGGCTACACCTTC. Translation gives CASSRDTNYGYTF.

This clone was detected a few times. This sequence joins TRBV11-2 and TRBJ1-5, with D perhaps TRBD1 (6 bases). Between the trimmed V and J ends, which lost 4 bases and 0 bases, there was a span of 16 bases. The CDR3 length is 17 residues. Germline CDR1 reads SGHAT; CDR2 reads FQNNGV. For the CDR3, the DNA is TGTGCCAGCAGCTCTAGGTCCGGGGGGGCTAGCAATCAGCCCCAGCATTTT. Its translation is CASSSRSGGASNQPQHF.